Following are 19 T cell receptor beta chains from one sample sequenced in a study of T cells after yellow fever vaccination. TCRdb reprocessed the 5' RACE reads via MiXCR and lists one record per CDR3 protein. The table lists about 240,000 distinct CDR3 sequences, about 3.9% of them singletons, with over 15% in the top ten. The material was PBMCs, obtained 15 days after the yellow fever booster vaccination. These receptors came from a young man who received the YFV17D yellow fever vaccine.

This clonotype was seen many times. The chain joins TRBV6-5 to TRBJ2-5, with D uncertain. The CDR3 sequence is 14 residues long. Germline CDR1 is MNHEY and CDR2 is SVGAGI. V lost 6 bases and J 6 bases, leaving 17 bases between the germline ends. The CDR3: CASSLHGGRKTQYF. The CDR3 DNA follows: TGTGCCAGCAGCCTACATGGTGGTAGGAAGACCCAGTACTTC.

This clonotype was seen many times. V and J are TRBV20-1 and TRBJ1-1; 7 positions agree with TRBD1. Per germline, CDR1 DFQATT and CDR2 SNEGSKA (reference sequence). J was trimmed by 0 bases and V by 6 bases; bases with no gene match: 7. This CDR3 is built from 14 residues. This CDR3 reads CSALPGQMNTEAFF. In nucleotides, the CDR3 is TGCAGTGCACTACCGGGACAGATGAACACTGAAGCTTTCTTT.

This clonotype was found many times. The chain employs TRBV27 and TRBJ2-3; D tentatively fits TRBD1 or TRBD2 (5 bases each). The length of the CDR3 is 15 residues. V was trimmed by 4 bases and J by 1 base, leaving 12 bases between them. Per the germline V gene, CDR1 is MNHEY and CDR2 is SMNVEV (reference sequence). CDR3: CASSSPRGRTDTQYF. The CDR3 bases are TGTGCCAGCAGTTCCCCCCGGGGCCGCACAGATACGCAGTATTTT.

The table lists this clonotype with many counts. The gene calls are TRBV12-3 or TRBV12-4 and TRBJ2-3, with D perhaps TRBD2 (5 bases). The CDR3 is 13 amino acids. Deletions cut 2 bases from V and 8 bases from J, with 11 bases between. The CDR3 nucleotides read TGTGCCAGCAGTTTATCGGGGTCGCCTACGCAGTATTTT. Amino acid sequence: CASSLSGSPTQYF.

The chain joins TRBV5-1 to TRBJ2-3, with 11 positions matching TRBD2. The CDR3 covers 15 residues. Losses at the gene ends were 0 bases for V and 10 bases for J; bases not matched to a gene: 7. Looked up from germline, CDR1 is SGHRS and CDR2 is YFSETQ. CDR3 DNA: TGCGCCAGCAGCTTGGGGACTAGCGGGTCCGGGGCGCAGTATTTT. It codes for CASSLGTSGSGAQYF.

This sequence joins TRBV5-4 and TRBJ2-1, with 13 nucleotides matching TRBD2. J was trimmed by 9 bases and V by 4 bases; bases with no gene match: 13. CDR3 length equals 17 residues. Germline CDR1 reads SGHNT; CDR2 reads YYREEE (reference sequence). Written as DNA, the CDR3 is TGTGCCAGCAGCCCGAGGACTAGCGGGGGTGATCGTAGTGAGCAGTTCTTC. It translates to CASSPRTSGGDRSEQFF.

This clonotype was observed many times. This chain connects TRBV7-9 to TRBJ2-3; TRBD2 is a possible D gene (6 bases). Germline lookup yields CDR1 SEHNR and CDR2 FQNEAQ (reference sequence). The germline V and J ends were trimmed by 4 bases and 0 bases, with 11 bases remaining between them. The CDR3 contains 15 residues. The CDR3 DNA follows: TGTGCCAGCAGCTCAAGCGGGCAGAGCACAGATACGCAGTATTTT. Protein sequence: CASSSSGQSTDTQYF. Filled out from reference TRBV7-9 and TRBJ2-3, the complete variable domain reads DTGVSQNPRHKITKRGQNVTFRCDPISEHNRLYWYRQTLGQGPEFLTYFQNEAQLEKSRLLSDRFSAERPKGSFSTLEIQRTEQGDSAMYLCASSSSGQSTDTQYFGPGTRLTVL.

Many counts were recorded for this clonotype. This chain uses TRBV6-2 or TRBV6-3 with TRBJ2-1; 10 bases agree with TRBD2. Germline lookup yields CDR1 MNHEY and CDR2 SVGEGT. There are 15 residues in the CDR3. The V gene end was trimmed by 5 bases and the J gene end by 15 bases; junction bases not matched to a gene: 16. CDR3 residues: CASSDPTSGSVKPFF. For the CDR3, the DNA is TGTGCCAGCAGTGACCCGACTAGCGGGTCGGTTAAGCCGTTCTTC.

The table lists this clonotype with many counts. This chain connects TRBV20-1 to TRBJ2-7; D is unclear. CDR3 length: 14 residues. V was shortened by 0 bases and J by 1 base, with 10 bases between the two germline ends. Germline CDR1 DFQATT, CDR2 SNEGSKA (reference sequence). The CDR3 DNA sequence: TGCAGTGCTAGAGATCCAGGATGGTCCTACGAGCAGTACGTC. Its translation is CSARDPGWSYEQYV.

This clonotype has a count of ten or more. V usage is TRBV5-1 and J usage is TRBJ2-1, with TRBD1 as a possible D gene (6 bases). The V gene's germline CDR1 is SGHRS and CDR2 YFSETQ. Trimming took off 4 bases at V and 3 bases at J, with 11 bases between the two ends. This CDR3 is built from 14 residues. The CDR3 is CASSPRTDYNEQFF. The CDR3 DNA sequence: TGCGCCAGCAGCCCCCGGACAGACTACAATGAGCAGTTCTTC. Full variable domain (outside the CDR3, taken from reference TRBV5-1 and TRBJ2-1): KAGVTQTPRYLIKTRGQQVTLSCSPISGHRSVSWYQQTPGQGLQFLFEYFSETQRNKGNFPGRFSGRQFSNSRSEMNVSTLELGDSALYLCASSPRTDYNEQFFGPGTRLTVL.

This clonotype was observed at least ten times. The chain uses TRBV15 and TRBJ1-2; D remains unclear. Germline CDR1 and CDR2: LNHNV and YYDKDF (reference sequence). V was trimmed by 0 bases and J by 5 bases, leaving 7 bases between them. The CDR3 is 13 residues long. CDR3 nucleotide sequence: TGTGCCACCAGCAGAGAAAGCACGTATGGCTACACCTTC. It specifies CATSRESTYGYTF.

This clonotype was seen at least ten times. The rearrangement joins TRBV9 to TRBJ2-3; 7 bases agree with TRBD2. With 5 bases clipped from V and 0 bases from J, the junction kept 6 bases outside the gene matches. This CDR3 is built from 15 residues. From germline, CDR1 is SGDLS and CDR2 YYNGEE. Here the CDR3 reads CASSNWEGSTDTQYF. The CDR3, as DNA: TGTGCCAGCAGTAACTGGGAGGGCAGCACAGATACGCAGTATTTT.

This clonotype was counted at least ten times. The V call is TRBV6-5, the J call TRBJ2-2, with TRBD2 identical over 13 bases. The CDR3 totals 16 residues. CDR1 is MNHEY, CDR2 SVGAGI, per germline. Germline trimming cut 6 bases from V and 3 bases from J; bases unmatched to any gene: 4. The CDR3 DNA reads TGTGCCAGCAGGCCACTAGCGGGGGGGCACACCGGGGAGCTGTTTTTT. The encoded protein is CASRPLAGGHTGELFF.

The chain uses TRBV5-1 and TRBJ2-7, with a weak D call TRBD1 (6 bases). V gave up 4 bases and J gave up 0 bases, with 23 bases separating them. Looked up from germline, CDR1 is SGHRS and CDR2 is YFSETQ. The CDR3 runs to 18 residues. The CDR3 protein is CASSPASSSGTNSYEQYF. The CDR3 bases are TGCGCCAGCAGCCCAGCGTCGTCGTCAGGGACAAACTCCTACGAGCAGTACTTC.

There are a few counts of this clonotype. The chain has TRBV20-1 and TRBJ2-5, with 7 bases identical to TRBD2. CDR3 length equals 14 residues. From germline, CDR1 is DFQATT and CDR2 SNEGSKA (reference sequence). The J segment lost 5 bases and the V segment lost 0 bases, leaving 6 bases of the junction unmatched. CDR3 in DNA: TGCAGTGCTAGAGAAGCGGGGCCCGGCGAGACCCAGTACTTC. This translates into CSAREAGPGETQYF.

In regard to this clonotype: This may stem from a read error, because a much larger clone lies one nucleotide away. This chain uses TRBV6-5 with TRBJ2-3, with 7 bases matching TRBD2. The V gene's germline CDR1 is MNHEY and CDR2 SVGAGI. The CDR3 is 14 residues long. The CDR3, as DNA: TGTGCCAGCAGCTCTAGCGGAGAGACAGATACGCTGTATTTT. Protein sequence: CASSSSGETDTLYF.

This clonotype appeared many times. The chain recombines TRBV10-3 with TRBJ2-7, with D unresolved. The CDR3 sequence is 15 residues long. The germline V gene has CDR1 ENHRY and CDR2 SYGVKD. Trimming removed 0 bases from V and 2 bases from J, with 11 bases in between. CDR3 in amino acids: CAISESFGRAYEQYF. In nucleotides, the CDR3 is TGTGCCATCAGTGAGTCGTTCGGCAGAGCCTACGAGCAGTACTTC.

This clonotype was found many times. The genes are TRBV24-1 and TRBJ2-3; D is undetermined. The CDR3 loop spans 16 amino acids. Trimming stripped 1 base from V and 2 bases from J, with 12 bases between. Germline assignment: CDR1 KGHDR and CDR2 SFDVKD. CDR3 sequence reads: CATSDFGLGFTDTQYF. The DNA for the CDR3 is TGTGCCACCAGTGATTTTGGCCTGGGATTCACAGATACGCAGTATTTT.

This clonotype has a count of ten or more. The J gene is TRBJ2-3, the V gene TRBV4-2; 9 bases are shared with TRBD2. CDR1 and CDR2 (germline): LGHNA, YNFKEQ. J lost 3 bases, V lost 3 bases, and 13 bases had no gene match. The CDR3 has 18 amino acids. CDR3 bases: TGTGCCAGCAGCCAGGGCGGGGGGGCCGATCTTGGGACAGATACGCAGTATTTT. Its protein product is CASSQGGGADLGTDTQYF.